This TCR beta chain was documented in a study of cytomegalovirus exposure and HLA in healthy donors. Study results and limitations: Of the V segments, some could not be distinguished, including TRBV6-2 and TRBV6-3, and were excluded.

The CDR3 is made up of 14 amino acids. The germline V gene encodes CDR1 LNHNV and CDR2 YYDKDF (reference sequence). V was cut by 1 base and J by 4 bases, with 8 bases left in between. It was with 60 Vbeta and 13 Jbeta primers that the PCR ran. This table comes from immunoSEQ multiplex PCR, and its TCRdb copy is limited to in-frame clones, with some not included. The repertoire has fewer than 250,000 clones, more than 75% of them found once; the top ten carry 3.5% to 4%. Notes on this clone: The antigen is unknown.

Sequenced material: PBMCs. This receptor was identified in a male donor in good health and CMV-seronegative. The chain is built from TRBV15 and TRBJ2-1, with D possibly TRBD1 on 6 matching bases. CDR3 amino acids: CATSRVQGYNEQFF. The CDR3 DNA follows: TGTGCCACCAGCAGAGTTCAGGGGTACAATGAGCAGTTCTTC.